This entry lists 9 T cell receptor beta chains sequenced from one sample in a study of T-cell memory formation after mild COVID-19. MiXCR, run by TCRdb on the 5' RACE reads, gives a single entry per CDR3 protein. The sample has 110,000 or so distinct CDR3 sequences, about 24% seen once; the top ten hold approximately 40%. Sequencing input: PBMCs or a T cell subset sorted from them (not recorded which). Receptors were obtained from a man between 18 and 29 years old who had mild COVID-19 (a few samples of this study predate the infection). Cell type and time point are not known.

This clonotype was recorded many times. J is TRBJ2-1 and V is TRBV20-1; D is uncertain. The germline V and J ends were trimmed by 2 bases and 0 bases, with 8 bases remaining between them. This CDR3 comprises 14 residues. The germline gives CDR1 DFQATT, CDR2 SNEGSKA (reference sequence). CDR3 loop: CSARKLDSYNEQFF. In DNA, the CDR3 is TGCAGTGCTAGAAAACTCGACTCCTACAATGAGCAGTTCTTC.

This chain's CDR3 is CASKRGLDTEAFF. CDR3 sequence (DNA): TGTGCCAGCAAAAGGGGTCTAGACACTGAAGCTTTCTTT. This chain joins TRBV9 and TRBJ1-1, with D perhaps TRBD1 (5 bases). CDR3 length equals 13 residues. CDR1 and CDR2 from the germline V gene are SGDLS and YYNGEE. Trimming pared 6 bases from V and 3 bases from J, leaving 12 bases between.

This clonotype was detected many times. The chain recombines TRBV4-1 with TRBJ2-7; D is unclear. CDR3 length: 13 residues. The V gene's germline CDR1 is MGHRA and CDR2 YSYEKL. Trimming shortened V by 6 bases and J by 5 bases, and 14 bases separated the two germline ends. CDR3 sequence (DNA): TGCGCCAGCAGGTCTCAAACTTGGGACGAGCAGTACTTC. Amino acid sequence: CASRSQTWDEQYF.

J is TRBJ1-4 and V is TRBV12-3 or TRBV12-4, with a tentative D call TRBD1 (6 bases). This CDR3 is built from 16 residues. Between the trimmed V and J ends, which lost 3 bases and 4 bases, there was a span of 15 bases. The CDR3 here is CASSFGGPRINEKLFF. Written as DNA, the CDR3 is TGTGCCAGCAGTTTCGGGGGGCCGAGGATTAATGAAAAACTGTTTTTT.

Many counts were recorded for this clonotype. V and J are TRBV20-1 and TRBJ2-1; maybe TRBD1 (5 bases). The V end lost 6 bases, the J end lost 5 bases, and 26 bases lay between the germline ends. The CDR3 spans 17 residues. CDR1 is DFQATT and CDR2 is SNEGSKA in the germline V gene (reference sequence). The CDR3 region is CSAQETFSRTLNNEQFF. The CDR3 nucleotides are TGCAGTGCCCAGGAAACGTTTTCTCGGACATTGAACAATGAGCAGTTCTTC.

This clonotype was seen only a few times. This chain joins TRBV20-1 and TRBJ2-1, with D unresolved. This CDR3 contains 13 residues. Per germline, CDR1 DFQATT and CDR2 SNEGSKA (reference sequence). V lost 8 bases to trimming and J lost 5 bases, with 16 bases between them. CDR3 in amino acids: CSPRAISHNEQFF. The DNA for the CDR3 is TGCAGTCCCCGGGCTATCTCACACAATGAGCAGTTCTTC.

This chain connects TRBV10-1 to TRBJ2-5; possibly TRBD1 or TRBD2 for D (5 bases each). CDR1 and CDR2 from the germline V gene are WNHNN and SYGVQD (reference sequence). The V end lost 5 bases, the J end lost 5 bases, and 18 bases lay between the germline ends. CDR3 size: 15 residues. CDR3 region: CASSPLRGQPETQYF. CDR3 DNA sequence: TGCGCCAGCAGTCCTCTCCGGGGCCAGCCGGAGACCCAGTACTTC.

V and J are TRBV19 and TRBJ1-4, with a weak D call TRBD1 (5 bases). V shed 3 bases and J shed 13 bases, with 9 bases lying between them. The CDR3 consists of 11 residues. CDR1 and CDR2 from the germline V gene are LNHDA and SQIVND (reference sequence). CDR3 sequence reads: CASSMGRRLFF. The CDR3 coding sequence is TGTGCCAGTAGTATGGGGCGGCGACTGTTTTTT.

V usage is TRBV11-2 and J usage is TRBJ2-1; D may match TRBD1 or TRBD2 (5 bases each). The V and J ends lost 4 bases and 6 bases respectively, with 16 bases between them. This CDR3 spans 15 amino acids. Germline loops: CDR1 SGHAT, CDR2 FQNNGV. Here the CDR3 reads CASSSETERGNEQFF. In DNA, the CDR3 is TGTGCCAGCAGCTCGGAAACGGAGAGGGGCAATGAGCAGTTCTTC.